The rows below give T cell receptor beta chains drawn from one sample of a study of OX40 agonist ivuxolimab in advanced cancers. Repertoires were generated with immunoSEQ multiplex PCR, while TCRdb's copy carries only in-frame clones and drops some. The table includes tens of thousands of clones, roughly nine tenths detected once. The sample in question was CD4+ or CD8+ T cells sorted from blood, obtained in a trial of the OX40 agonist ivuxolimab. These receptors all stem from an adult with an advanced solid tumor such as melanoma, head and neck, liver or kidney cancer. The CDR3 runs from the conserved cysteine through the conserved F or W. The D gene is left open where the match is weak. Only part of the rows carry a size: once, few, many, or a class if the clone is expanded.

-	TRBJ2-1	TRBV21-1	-	TGTGCCAGCAGCAACCGGGGAAACAATGAGCAGTTCTTC	CASSNRGNNEQFF
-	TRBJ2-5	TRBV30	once	TGTGCCTGGGCGACGGACCCGGGGGAGACCCAGTACTTC	CAWATDPGETQYF
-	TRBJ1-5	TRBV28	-	TGTGCCAGCAGTTCCCCCCCCGAAGGACAGCCCTATAGCAATCAGCCCCAGCATTTT	CASSSPPEGQPYSNQPQHF
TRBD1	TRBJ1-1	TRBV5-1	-	TGCGCCAGCAGCGCGGGACAGGGAGGCACTGAAGCTTTCTTT	CASSAGQGGTEAFF
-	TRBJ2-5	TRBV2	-	TGTGCCAGCAGTCCCAGGGAAGAGACCCAGTACTTC	CASSPREETQYF
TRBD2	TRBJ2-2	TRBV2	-	TGTGCTTTCGGGAGGCACCCAAATTCGAACACCGGGGAGCTGTTTTTT	CAFGRHPNSNTGELFF
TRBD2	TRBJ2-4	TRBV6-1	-	TGTGCCAGCAGTGAATTTAGCGGGACTAGTAAAAACATTCAGTACTTC	CASSEFSGTSKNIQYF
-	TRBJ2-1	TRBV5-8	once	TGTGCCAGCAGCTTCTTTGCTGGGTTAAATGAGCAGTTCTTC	CASSFFAGLNEQFF
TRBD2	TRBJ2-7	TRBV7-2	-	TGTGCCAGCAGCTTAGGACTAGCGGGCTACGAGCAGTACTTC	CASSLGLAGYEQYF
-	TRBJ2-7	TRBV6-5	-	TGTGCCAGCAGTTACTCGAATGCAGGGGACGAGCAGTACTTC	CASSYSNAGDEQYF
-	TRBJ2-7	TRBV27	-	TGTGCCAGCAGTCTTAGCCGTAGCTCCTACGAGCAGTACTTC	CASSLSRSSYEQYF
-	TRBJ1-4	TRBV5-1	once	TGCGCCAGCAGAGAGTTTGGGGGAGCTCAGAATGAAAAACTGTTTTTT	CASREFGGAQNEKLFF
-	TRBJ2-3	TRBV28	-	TGTGCCAGCAGTTCCAACGAATGGGACAACACAGATACGCAGTATTTT	CASSSNEWDNTDTQYF
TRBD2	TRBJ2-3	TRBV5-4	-	TGTGCCAGCAGCTTGAGTTGGCGGGAGCGTACAGATACGCAGTATTTT	CASSLSWRERTDTQYF
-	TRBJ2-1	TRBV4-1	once	TGCGCCAGCAGCCAAGATAAAGGGGGGGGCCCGTACAATGAGCAGTTCTTC	CASSQDKGGGPYNEQFF
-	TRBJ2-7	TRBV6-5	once	TGTGCCAGCAGTCCCACCCCGGGACACTCCTACGAGCAGTACTTC	CASSPTPGHSYEQYF
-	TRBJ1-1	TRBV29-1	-	TGCAGCGTTGAGAGGAACACTGAAGCTTTCTTT	CSVERNTEAFF
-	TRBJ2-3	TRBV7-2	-	TGTGCCAGCAGCTTAGTAGAGGGAGTAGTAGATACGCAGTATTTT	CASSLVEGVVDTQYF
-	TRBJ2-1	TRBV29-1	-	TGCAGCGTAGAGGAAACCTACAATGAGCAGTTCTTC	CSVEETYNEQFF
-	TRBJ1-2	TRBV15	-	TGTGCCACCAGCAGAGTCATAGTTAACTATGGCTACACCTTC	CATSRVIVNYGYTF
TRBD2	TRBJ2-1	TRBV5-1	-	TGCGCCAGCAGCCCCTGGAGGGACCTAGCGGGTACCTACAATGAGCAGTTCTTC	CASSPWRDLAGTYNEQFF
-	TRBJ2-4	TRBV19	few	TGTGCCAGTAGTATCCAGGGGAATGACATTCAGTACTTC	CASSIQGNDIQYF
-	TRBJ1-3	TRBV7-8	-	TGTGCCAGCAGCTTAGGCCTGAGCTCTGGAAACACCATATATTTT	CASSLGLSSGNTIYF
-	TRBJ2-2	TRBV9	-	TGTGCCAGCAGCGTAGCCGGAGGGGACACCGGGGAGCTGTTTTTT	CASSVAGGDTGELFF